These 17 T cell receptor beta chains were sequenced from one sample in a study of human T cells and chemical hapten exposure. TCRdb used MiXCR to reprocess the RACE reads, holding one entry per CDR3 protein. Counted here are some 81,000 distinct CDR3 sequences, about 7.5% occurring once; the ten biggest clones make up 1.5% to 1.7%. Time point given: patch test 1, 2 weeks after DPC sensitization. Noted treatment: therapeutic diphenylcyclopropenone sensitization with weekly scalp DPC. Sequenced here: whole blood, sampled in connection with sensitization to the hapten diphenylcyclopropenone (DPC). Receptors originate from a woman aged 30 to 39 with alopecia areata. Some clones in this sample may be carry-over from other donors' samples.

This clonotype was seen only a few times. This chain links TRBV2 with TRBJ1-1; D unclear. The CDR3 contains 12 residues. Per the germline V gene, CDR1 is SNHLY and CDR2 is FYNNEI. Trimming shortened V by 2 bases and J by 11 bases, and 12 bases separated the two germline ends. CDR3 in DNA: TGTGCCAGCAGTGAATATGCCAGGAGGGCTTTCTTT. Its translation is CASSEYARRAFF.

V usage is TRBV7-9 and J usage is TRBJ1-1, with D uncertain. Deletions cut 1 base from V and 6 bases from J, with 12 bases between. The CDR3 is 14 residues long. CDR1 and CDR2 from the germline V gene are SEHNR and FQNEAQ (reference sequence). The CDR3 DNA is TGTGCCAGCAGCTTAGACAGCCGTAACCCTGAAGCTTTCTTT. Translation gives CASSLDSRNPEAFF.

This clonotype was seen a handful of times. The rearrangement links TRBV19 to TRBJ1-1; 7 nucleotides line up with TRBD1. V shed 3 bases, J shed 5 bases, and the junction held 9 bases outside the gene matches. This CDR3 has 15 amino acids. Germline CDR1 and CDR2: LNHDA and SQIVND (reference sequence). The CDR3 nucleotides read TGTGCCAGTAGTATTGACAGGGCGGTTTGGACTGAAGCTTTCTTT. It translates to CASSIDRAVWTEAFF.

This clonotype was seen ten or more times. CDR3 in amino acids: CASSGKHGSEFF. CDR3 in DNA: TGTGCCAGCAGCGGGAAACACGGGAGCGAGTTCTTC. J is TRBJ2-1 and V is TRBV3-1; possible D gene TRBD2, 6 bases. Per the germline V gene, CDR1 is LGHDT and CDR2 is YNNKEL (reference sequence). Deletions cut 5 bases from V and 14 bases from J, with 16 bases between. This CDR3 is 12 amino acids long.

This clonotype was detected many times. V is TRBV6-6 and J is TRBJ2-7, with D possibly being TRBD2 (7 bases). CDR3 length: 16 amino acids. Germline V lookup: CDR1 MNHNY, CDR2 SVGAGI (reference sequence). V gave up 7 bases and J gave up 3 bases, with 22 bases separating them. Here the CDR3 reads CASIRGGASGNYEQYF. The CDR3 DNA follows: TGTGCCAGCATCCGAGGGGGGGCTAGCGGCAACTACGAGCAGTACTTC.

The CDR3 coding sequence is TGTGCCAGCAGCTTAGGGCAAACAACTAATGAAAAACTGTTTTTT. It is translated as CASSLGQTTNEKLFF. The chain employs TRBV7-2 and TRBJ1-4; D gene uncertain. The CDR3 contains 15 residues. Germline CDR1 SGHTA, CDR2 FQGNSA. Deletions cut 1 base from V and 0 bases from J, with 6 bases between. Drawing the rest from reference TRBV7-2 and TRBJ1-4, the complete variable domain is GAGVSQSPSNKVTEKGKDVELRCDPISGHTALYWYRQSLGQGLEFLIYFQGNSAPDKSGLPSDRFSAERTGGSVSTLTIQRTQQEDSAVYLCASSLGQTTNEKLFFGSGTQLSVL.

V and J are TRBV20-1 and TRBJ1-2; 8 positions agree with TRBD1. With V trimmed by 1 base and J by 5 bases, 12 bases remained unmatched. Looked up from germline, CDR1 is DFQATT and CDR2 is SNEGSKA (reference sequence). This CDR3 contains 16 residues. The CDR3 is CSARVQGAGIGYGYTF. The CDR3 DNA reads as TGCAGTGCTAGAGTGCAGGGGGCCGGTATCGGGTATGGCTACACCTTC.

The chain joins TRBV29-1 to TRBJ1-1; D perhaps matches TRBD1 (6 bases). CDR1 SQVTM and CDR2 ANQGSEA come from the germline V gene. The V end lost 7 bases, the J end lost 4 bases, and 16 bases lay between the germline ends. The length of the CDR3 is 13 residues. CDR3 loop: CSAEQGLATEAFF. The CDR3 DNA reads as TGCAGCGCCGAACAGGGCCTGGCCACTGAAGCTTTCTTT.

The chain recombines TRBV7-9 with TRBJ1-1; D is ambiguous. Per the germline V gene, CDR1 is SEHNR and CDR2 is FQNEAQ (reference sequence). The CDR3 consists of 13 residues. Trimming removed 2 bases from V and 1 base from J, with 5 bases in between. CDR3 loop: CASSLTQNTEAFF. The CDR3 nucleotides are TGTGCCAGCAGCTTAACGCAGAACACTGAAGCTTTCTTT.

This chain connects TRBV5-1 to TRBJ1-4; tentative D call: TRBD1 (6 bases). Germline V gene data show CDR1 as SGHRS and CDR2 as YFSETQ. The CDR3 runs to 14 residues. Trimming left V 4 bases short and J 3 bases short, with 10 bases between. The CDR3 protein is CASSRQESNEKLFF. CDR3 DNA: TGCGCCAGCAGCCGACAGGAGTCTAATGAAAAACTGTTTTTT.

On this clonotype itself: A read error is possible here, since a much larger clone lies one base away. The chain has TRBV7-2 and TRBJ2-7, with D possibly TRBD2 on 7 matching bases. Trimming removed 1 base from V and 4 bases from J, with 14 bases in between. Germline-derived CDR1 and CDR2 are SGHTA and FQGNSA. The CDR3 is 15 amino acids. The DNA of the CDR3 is TGTGCCAGCAGCTTAGTTCGGGGGGCTTGGTACGAGCAGTACTTC. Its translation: CASSLVRGAWYEQYF.

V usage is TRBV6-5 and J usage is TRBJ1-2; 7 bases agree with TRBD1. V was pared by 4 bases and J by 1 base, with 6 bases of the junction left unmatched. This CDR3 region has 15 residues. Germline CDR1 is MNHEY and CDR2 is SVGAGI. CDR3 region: CASSLGTAHNYGYTF. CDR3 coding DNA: TGTGCCAGCAGTTTAGGGACAGCTCATAACTATGGCTACACCTTC.

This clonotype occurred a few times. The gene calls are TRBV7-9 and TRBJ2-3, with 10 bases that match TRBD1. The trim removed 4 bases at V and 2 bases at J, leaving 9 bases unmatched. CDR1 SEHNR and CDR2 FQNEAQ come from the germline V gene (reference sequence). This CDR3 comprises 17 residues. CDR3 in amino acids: CASSSRRDRGNTDTQYF. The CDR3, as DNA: TGTGCCAGCAGCTCAAGACGGGACAGGGGAAACACAGATACGCAGTATTTT.

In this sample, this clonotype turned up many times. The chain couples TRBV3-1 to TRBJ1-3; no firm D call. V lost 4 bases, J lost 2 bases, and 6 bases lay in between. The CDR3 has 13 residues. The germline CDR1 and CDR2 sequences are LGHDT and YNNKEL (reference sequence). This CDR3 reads CASSPGTGNTIYF. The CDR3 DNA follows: TGTGCCAGCAGCCCTGGGACTGGAAACACCATATATTTT.

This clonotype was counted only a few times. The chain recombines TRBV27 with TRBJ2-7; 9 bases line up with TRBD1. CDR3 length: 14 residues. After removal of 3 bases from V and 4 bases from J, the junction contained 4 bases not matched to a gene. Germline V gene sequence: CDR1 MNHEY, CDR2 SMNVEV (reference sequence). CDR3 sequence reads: CASSFGTGRYEQYF. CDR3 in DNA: TGTGCCAGCAGTTTTGGGACAGGGCGTTACGAGCAGTACTTC.

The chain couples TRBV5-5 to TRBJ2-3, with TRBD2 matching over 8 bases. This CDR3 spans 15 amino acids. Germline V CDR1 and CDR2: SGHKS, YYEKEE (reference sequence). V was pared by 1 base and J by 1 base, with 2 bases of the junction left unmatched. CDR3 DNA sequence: TGTGCCAGCAGCTTGCGGGGGGGGGGCACAGATACGCAGTATTTT. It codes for CASSLRGGGTDTQYF.

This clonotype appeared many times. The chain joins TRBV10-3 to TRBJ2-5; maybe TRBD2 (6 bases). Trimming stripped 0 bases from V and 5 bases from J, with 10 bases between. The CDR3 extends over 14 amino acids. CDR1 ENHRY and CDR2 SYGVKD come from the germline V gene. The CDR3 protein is CAISESGGVETQYF. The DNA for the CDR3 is TGTGCCATCAGTGAGTCAGGAGGGGTTGAGACCCAGTACTTC.